This T cell receptor (beta chain) was captured in a study of early T cells in non-severe SARS-CoV-2 infection. Separate cDNA molecules each had unique molecular identifiers attached to them. TCRdb re-called the 5' RACE reads through MiXCR, storing one row per CDR3 protein. Here the sample spans fewer than 40,000 distinct CDR3 sequences, 5.5% to 7.5% being singletons. CDR3 length equals 15 residues. V lost 0 bases to trimming and J lost 8 bases; unmatched junction nucleotides: 4. The germline V gene encodes CDR1 SNHLY and CDR2 FYNNEI. The chain links TRBV2 to TRBJ2-1; 10 bases match TRBD2. The sequence derives from an adult who was a healthcare worker with PCR-confirmed SARS-CoV-2 infection or an uninfected control (not recorded which). The sequenced sample consisted of whole blood. CDR3: CASSEARLAGDEQFF. CDR3 in DNA: TGTGCCAGCAGTGAAGCGCGTCTAGCGGGAGATGAGCAGTTCTTC.